A single sample is the source of the 22 T cell receptor beta chains below, sequenced in a study of CD8+ T cells in alopecia areata. Treatment noted: oral pan-JAK inhibitor, 5-10 mg twice daily. RNA was extracted and reverse transcribed into cDNA as the sequencing template. Sequencing used immunoSEQ multiplex PCR; TCRdb keeps in-frame clones, though not all of them. The sample lists about 160,000 clones; roughly 65% were seen once. The specimen comprised CD4+ T cells sorted from blood, sampled at week 4, from a patient treated with tofacitinib. These TCRs come from a human donor with alopecia areata.

The J gene is TRBJ1-2, the V gene TRBV29-1, with 8 bases identical to TRBD1. This CDR3 contains 13 residues. Germline CDR1 reads SQVTM; CDR2 reads ANQGSEA. V shed 4 bases and J 8 bases; nucleotides not matched to a gene: 9. In nucleotides, the CDR3 is TGCAGCGTTGTCCAGGGGGCCCCTGGCGGCTACACCTTC. It specifies CSVVQGAPGGYTF.

J is TRBJ1-5 and V is TRBV5-1; possible D gene TRBD1, 5 bases. The CDR3 runs to 16 residues. Germline CDR1 SGHRS, CDR2 YFSETQ. Trimming removed 0 bases from V and 4 bases from J, with 14 bases in between. The CDR3 DNA is TGCGCCAGCAGCTTGGGCCCGCAGGGTACGAATCAGCCCCAGCATTTT. Translation: CASSLGPQGTNQPQHF.

V gene TRBV4-3 combines with J gene TRBJ2-3; 10 nucleotides match TRBD2. Trimming took 3 bases from V and 2 from J; bases not matched to a gene: 5. CDR3 length equals 16 residues. The germline gives CDR1 LGHNA, CDR2 YSLEER. CDR3 protein: CASSQLAGGYTDTQYF. The CDR3 nucleotides are TGCGCCAGCAGCCAGTTAGCGGGGGGCTACACAGATACGCAGTATTTT.

The gene calls are TRBV29-1 and TRBJ1-1; D perhaps matches TRBD1 (5 bases). V lost 3 bases to trimming and J lost 4 bases, with 12 bases between them. Germline assignment: CDR1 SQVTM and CDR2 ANQGSEA. The CDR3 spans 13 residues. The chain's CDR3 is CSVDNRLGTEAFF. CDR3 nucleotides: TGCAGCGTTGACAACAGGTTGGGCACTGAAGCTTTCTTT.

This sequence joins TRBV29-1 and TRBJ2-3; D unresolved. Germline CDR1 SQVTM, CDR2 ANQGSEA. The CDR3 runs 13 residues. Trimming removed 4 bases from V and 1 base from J, with 9 bases in between. CDR3 protein: CSVGDLGTDTQYF. The CDR3 nucleotides read TGCAGCGTTGGGGATTTGGGCACAGATACGCAGTATTTT.

The chain carries TRBV7-2 and TRBJ2-3; D is undetermined. The CDR3 runs to 13 residues. Per germline, CDR1 SGHTA and CDR2 FQGNSA. The V end was cut by 3 bases, the J end by 9 bases, with 13 bases between. CDR3 sequence: CASSFDLLGTQYF. CDR3 coding DNA: TGTGCCAGCAGCTTCGACCTCTTGGGGACGCAGTATTTT.

The chain links TRBV29-1 to TRBJ2-1, with TRBD1 as a possible D gene (7 bases). V gave up 3 bases and J gave up 4 bases, with 16 bases separating them. In germline, CDR1 is SQVTM, CDR2 ANQGSEA. The CDR3 consists of 15 residues. This chain's CDR3 is CSVEEGAYRYNEQFF. CDR3 DNA sequence: TGCAGCGTTGAGGAGGGGGCTTATCGATACAATGAGCAGTTCTTC.

The chain recombines TRBV2 with TRBJ2-3, with TRBD1 identical over 7 bases. CDR3 length: 16 amino acids. CDR1 is SNHLY and CDR2 is FYNNEI in the germline V gene. V lost 6 bases to trimming and J lost 0 bases; unmatched junction nucleotides: 9. CDR3 bases: TGTGCCAGCAGCGAAACAGGGGCTGTTAGCACAGATACGCAGTATTTT. The encoded protein is CASSETGAVSTDTQYF.

The chain uses TRBV25-1 and TRBJ1-5; D ambiguous. Trimming cost V 4 bases and J 4 bases, with 5 bases left between them. Germline values: CDR1 MGHDK, CDR2 SYGVNS. The CDR3 extends over 12 amino acids. The CDR3 DNA is TGTGCCAGCAGTGTGCAGAATCAGCCCCAGCATTTT. Encoded protein: CASSVQNQPQHF. Together with reference TRBV25-1 and TRBJ1-5, the CDR3 gives the full variable domain: EADIYQTPRYLVIGTGKKITLECSQTMGHDKMYWYQQDPGMELHLIHYSYGVNSTEKGDLSSESTVSRIRTEHFPLTLESARPSHTSQYLCASSVQNQPQHFGDGTRLSIL.

The rearrangement links TRBV29-1 to TRBJ1-2, with D uncertain. The V and J ends lost 3 bases and 8 bases respectively, with 10 bases between them. This CDR3 contains 11 residues. CDR1 SQVTM and CDR2 ANQGSEA come from the germline V gene. The CDR3, as DNA: TGCAGCGTTGATGTTGACGTCGGCTACACCTTC. It encodes CSVDVDVGYTF.

This rearrangement joins TRBV30 to TRBJ2-4, with D perhaps TRBD1 (6 bases). CDR1 is GTSNPN and CDR2 is SVGIG in the germline V gene (reference sequence). Trimming pared 3 bases from V and 7 bases from J, leaving 22 bases between. The CDR3 contains 16 residues. CDR3 in amino acids: CAWSHLGADGPNIQYF. CDR3 DNA sequence: TGTGCCTGGAGCCACTTGGGGGCCGATGGGCCGAACATTCAGTACTTC.

This chain joins TRBV6-8 and TRBJ1-1, with 7 positions matching TRBD1. The J segment lost 0 bases and the V segment lost 4 bases, leaving 5 bases of the junction unmatched. There are 15 residues in the CDR3. Germline values: CDR1 MNHGY, CDR2 SAAAGT. CDR3 in amino acids: CASSSGGQMNTEAFF. CDR3 nucleotides: TGTGCCAGCAGTTCGGGGGGACAGATGAACACTGAAGCTTTCTTT.

This clone was seen only once. The V call is TRBV9, the J call TRBJ2-5; D may correspond to TRBD1 or TRBD2 (6 bases each). This CDR3 region has 13 residues. Between the trimmed V and J ends, which lost 4 bases and 2 bases, there was a span of 9 bases. Germline loops: CDR1 SGDLS, CDR2 YYNGEE. The CDR3 DNA reads as TGTGCCAGCAGCATAGGGGGGCAAGAGACCCAGTACTTC. Translation: CASSIGGQETQYF. Looking up the rest from reference TRBV9 and TRBJ2-5 gives the full variable domain: DSGVTQTPKHLITATGQRVTLRCSPRSGDLSVYWYQQSLDQGLQFLIQYYNGEERAKGNILERFSAQQFPDLHSELNLSSLELGDSALYFCASSIGGQETQYFGPGTRLLVL.

With regard to this clone: Other DNA sequences within the sample encode an identical CDR3. The chain uses TRBV30 and TRBJ1-5, with D possibly TRBD1 on 5 matching bases. The CDR3 is 13 amino acids. V lost 0 bases to trimming and J lost 5 bases, with 8 bases between them. From germline, CDR1 is GTSNPN and CDR2 SVGIG (reference sequence). CDR3 in amino acids: CAWSVGGDQPQHF. DNA of the CDR3: TGTGCCTGGAGTGTAGGAGGGGATCAGCCCCAGCATTTT.

A few counts support this clone. The chain is built from TRBV27 and TRBJ1-2, with 7 bases matching TRBD1. V gave up 11 bases and J gave up 4 bases; unmatched junction bases: 4. The CDR3 is 11 amino acids. Germline V gene data show CDR1 as MNHEY and CDR2 as SMNVEV (reference sequence). The CDR3 protein is CAREGAYGYTF. The CDR3 bases are TGTGCCCGAGAGGGGGCCTATGGCTACACCTTC.

The chain uses TRBV6-5 and TRBJ1-2; 8 bases agree with TRBD1. The germline CDR1 and CDR2 sequences are MNHEY and SVGAGI. This CDR3 is built from 14 residues. V lost 6 bases, J lost 7 bases, and 10 bases stayed unmatched. The CDR3 coding sequence is TGTGCCAGCAGGCCGGGACAGGATCAAGGTGGCTACACCTTC. It encodes CASRPGQDQGGYTF.

The chain links TRBV5-6 to TRBJ1-2; 8 positions agree with TRBD1. This CDR3 region has 15 residues. V gave up 4 bases and J gave up 5 bases; unmatched junction bases: 10. Germline lookup yields CDR1 SGHDT and CDR2 YYEEEE. The CDR3 coding sequence is TGTGCCAGCAGCCCGGGGGCAGGGGGCATGTATGGCTACACCTTC. Translated, it gives CASSPGAGGMYGYTF. Full variable domain (rest looked up from reference TRBV5-6 and TRBJ1-2): DAGVTQSPTHLIKTRGQQVTLRCSPKSGHDTVSWYQQALGQGPQFIFQYYEEEERQRGNFPDRFSGHQFPNYSSELNVNALLLGDSALYLCASSPGAGGMYGYTFGSGTRLTVV.

The chain couples TRBV2 to TRBJ2-1; D ambiguous. Trimming removed 2 bases at V and 12 bases at J, with 20 bases between. Germline V gene sequence: CDR1 SNHLY, CDR2 FYNNEI. The CDR3 is 15 residues long. The chain's CDR3 is CASSESWAGLDGQFF. CDR3 nucleotide sequence: TGTGCCAGCAGTGAAAGTTGGGCAGGCCTCGATGGGCAGTTCTTC.

The J gene is TRBJ2-5, the V gene TRBV5-6; D remains unclear. Germline CDR1 and CDR2: SGHDT and YYEEEE. The ends were cut back, 4 bases at V and 5 bases at J, with 12 bases in the middle. The CDR3 spans 13 residues. This CDR3 is CASSTISSETQYF. For the CDR3, the DNA is TGTGCCAGCAGCACTATCTCCTCGGAGACCCAGTACTTC. The whole variable domain, filled in from reference TRBV5-6 and TRBJ2-5, reads DAGVTQSPTHLIKTRGQQVTLRCSPKSGHDTVSWYQQALGQGPQFIFQYYEEEERQRGNFPDRFSGHQFPNYSSELNVNALLLGDSALYLCASSTISSETQYFGPGTRLLVL.

This clone was counted once. The chain has TRBV7-6 and TRBJ2-7; D unresolved. V was pared by 3 bases and J by 6 bases, with 9 bases between. The CDR3 totals 12 residues. CDR1 SGHVS and CDR2 FNYEAQ come from the germline V gene. The CDR3: CASSFIGSEQYF. CDR3 nucleotides: TGTGCCAGCAGCTTTATCGGATCCGAGCAGTACTTC.

This clone was observed a few times. The V call is TRBV7-3, the J call TRBJ2-3; D might be TRBD2 (6 bases). Trimming pared 5 bases from V and 6 bases from J, leaving 18 bases between. Looked up from germline, CDR1 is SGHTA and CDR2 is FQGTGA. The CDR3 sequence is 15 residues long. The DNA of the CDR3 is TGTGCCAGCAGCCCTACTGGGACTTGGTCGGATACGCAGTATTTT. Its protein product is CASSPTGTWSDTQYF.

The chain couples TRBV7-9 to TRBJ1-4; D is ambiguous. V gave up 3 bases and J gave up 5 bases, with 7 bases separating them. The CDR3 runs to 13 residues. The germline V gene encodes CDR1 SEHNR and CDR2 FQNEAQ (reference sequence). CDR3 loop: CASSLVLNEKLFF. For the CDR3, the DNA is TGTGCCAGCAGCTTGGTGCTCAATGAAAAACTGTTTTTT.